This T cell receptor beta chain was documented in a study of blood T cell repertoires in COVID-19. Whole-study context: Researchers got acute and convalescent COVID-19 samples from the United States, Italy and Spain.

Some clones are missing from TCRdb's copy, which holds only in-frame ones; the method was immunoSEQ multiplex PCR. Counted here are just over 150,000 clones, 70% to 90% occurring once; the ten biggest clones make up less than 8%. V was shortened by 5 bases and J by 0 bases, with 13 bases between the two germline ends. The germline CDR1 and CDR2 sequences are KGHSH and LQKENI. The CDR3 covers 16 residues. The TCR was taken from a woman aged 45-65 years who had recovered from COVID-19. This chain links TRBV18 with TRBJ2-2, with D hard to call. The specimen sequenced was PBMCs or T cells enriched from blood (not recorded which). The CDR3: CASSSEANPNTGELFF. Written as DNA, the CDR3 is TGTGCCAGCTCATCCGAAGCGAACCCGAACACCGGGGAGCTGTTTTTT.